Each of the 7 T cell receptor beta chains below was sequenced from the same sample in a study of OX40 agonist ivuxolimab in advanced cancers. This table comes from immunoSEQ multiplex PCR, and its TCRdb copy is limited to in-frame clones, with some not included. The sample shows 35,000 to 45,000 clones, 82% of them seen only once. This material consisted of CD4+ or CD8+ T cells sorted from blood, taken in a trial of the OX40 agonist ivuxolimab. These receptors all come from an adult with an advanced solid tumor such as melanoma, head and neck, liver or kidney cancer.

Only one count was recorded for this clone. This sequence joins TRBV7-8 and TRBJ2-7, with 9 bases matching TRBD1. V was pared by 1 base and J by 7 bases, with 8 bases of the junction left unmatched. This CDR3 region has 15 residues. CDR1 and CDR2 from the germline V gene are SGHVS and FQNEAQ. The CDR3 protein is CASSLVGTGLGEQYF. Written as DNA, the CDR3 is TGTGCCAGCAGCTTAGTAGGGACAGGGTTAGGTGAGCAGTACTTC.

The chain joins TRBV30 to TRBJ1-1; no definite D call. The V end lost 0 bases, the J end lost 2 bases, and 1 base lay between the germline ends. Germline V gene data show CDR1 as GTSNPN and CDR2 as SVGIG (reference sequence). The CDR3 is made up of 11 amino acids. DNA for the CDR3: TGTGCCTGGAGTGTAAACACTGAAGCTTTCTTT. Its translation: CAWSVNTEAFF.

This sequence joins TRBV9 and TRBJ2-1; D possibly corresponds to TRBD1 (6 bases). V was trimmed by 3 bases and J by 7 bases, leaving 17 bases between them. The CDR3 has 15 residues. CDR1 is SGDLS, CDR2 YYNGEE, per germline. For the CDR3, the DNA is TGTGCCAGCAGCGGAAGATCCGGGACACAAAATGAGCAGTTCTTC. Translating gives CASSGRSGTQNEQFF. Based on the CDR3 plus reference TRBV9 and TRBJ2-1, the full variable domain is DSGVTQTPKHLITATGQRVTLRCSPRSGDLSVYWYQQSLDQGLQFLIQYYNGEERAKGNILERFSAQQFPDLHSELNLSSLELGDSALYFCASSGRSGTQNEQFFGPGTRLTVL.

The V and J genes are TRBV20-1 and TRBJ2-5; no reliable D call. Trimming left V 3 bases short and J 4 bases short, with 3 bases between. Germline values: CDR1 DFQATT, CDR2 SNEGSKA (reference sequence). The CDR3 totals 10 residues. CDR3 region: CSASGETQYF. DNA for the CDR3: TGCAGTGCTAGCGGAGAGACCCAGTACTTC.

V usage is TRBV7-2 and J usage is TRBJ2-5; D gene unclear. The CDR3 has 12 residues. Germline V gene data show CDR1 as SGHTA and CDR2 as FQGNSA. V was clipped by 5 bases and J by 5 bases, with 9 bases between them. The CDR3 bases are TGTGCCAGCAGCCTTGGATGGGAGACCCAGTACTTC. Protein sequence: CASSLGWETQYF. The variable domain in full, with the rest retrieved from reference TRBV7-2 and TRBJ2-5, is GAGVSQSPSNKVTEKGKDVELRCDPISGHTALYWYRQSLGQGLEFLIYFQGNSAPDKSGLPSDRFSAERTGGSVSTLTIQRTQQEDSAVYLCASSLGWETQYFGPGTRLLVL.

The CDR3 sequence is CASSSLTPINEQFF. The CDR3 region has the DNA TGTGCCAGCAGTTCACTGACACCGATCAATGAGCAGTTCTTC. The genes are TRBV27 and TRBJ2-1; no firm D call. This CDR3 spans 14 amino acids. V dropped 4 bases and J dropped 6 bases, with 13 bases sitting between them. The V gene's germline CDR1 is MNHEY and CDR2 SMNVEV (reference sequence).

The rearrangement joins TRBV9 to TRBJ1-2; 7 bases are shared with TRBD1. After removal of 3 bases from V and 0 bases from J, the junction contained 5 bases not matched to a gene. CDR1 is SGDLS and CDR2 is YYNGEE in the germline V gene. This CDR3 region has 15 residues. The CDR3 region has the DNA TGTGCCAGCAGCGCCCGGACAGGTTCTAACTATGGCTACACCTTC. It codes for CASSARTGSNYGYTF. Together with reference TRBV9 and TRBJ1-2, the CDR3 gives the full variable domain: DSGVTQTPKHLITATGQRVTLRCSPRSGDLSVYWYQQSLDQGLQFLIQYYNGEERAKGNILERFSAQQFPDLHSELNLSSLELGDSALYFCASSARTGSNYGYTFGSGTRLTVV.